This TCR beta chain was profiled in a study of cytomegalovirus exposure and HLA in healthy donors. The PCR employed 60 Vbeta primers together with 13 Jbeta primers. TCRdb keeps only in-frame clones here, not all; method: immunoSEQ multiplex PCR. The sample lists around 130,000 clones; roughly 78% were seen once. In its sample, this clone was seen a few times. CDR1 and CDR2 from the germline V gene are SEHNR and FQNEAQ (reference sequence). The CDR3 sequence is 14 residues long. Trimming removed 2 bases from V and 6 bases from J; junction bases left unmatched: 4. The chain is built from TRBV7-9 and TRBJ2-5; 9 nucleotides match TRBD1. The sample taken for sequencing was PBMCs. The TCR was taken from a man aged 25 to 45 in good health and CMV-seronegative. CDR3 protein: CASSLNRGRQTQYF. DNA for the CDR3: TGTGCCAGCAGCTTAAACAGGGGGCGACAGACCCAGTACTTC.